The clone carrying this T cell receptor beta chain was detected only a few times. Its antigen is undetermined. One entry per CDR3 protein, called by TCRdb with MiXCR from the 5' RACE reads. The sample records about 190,000 distinct CDR3 sequences, approximately 15% being singletons. These data come from a study of identical twins. The study's findings and limits: Abundant beta clonotypes from cord blood had fewer insertions, unlike memory repertoires, which showed none. Twin pairs' shared out-of-frame alpha sequences were enriched in low generation probability.

V was clipped by 7 bases and J by 3 bases, with 13 bases between them. The CDR3 is made up of 12 amino acids. Germline loops: CDR1 DFQATT, CDR2 SNEGSKA (reference sequence). These same records also appear under a second study, on T cells expressing NK-cell markers. From that second work: One of eight sequenced donors was HCMV-seronegative; the other seven were seropositive. Where a few donors were concerned, these clonotypes also led the CD3+CD56-NKG2C+ fraction.

The sample comprised CD8+ T cells sorted from blood. The V and J genes are TRBV20-1 and TRBJ2-7; D could derive from TRBD1 or TRBD2 (5 bases each). This receptor was taken from a woman younger than 35 in good health. Written as DNA, the CDR3 is TGCAGTGGTTTGGGACCGAACTACGAGCAGTACTTC. It translates to CSGLGPNYEQYF.